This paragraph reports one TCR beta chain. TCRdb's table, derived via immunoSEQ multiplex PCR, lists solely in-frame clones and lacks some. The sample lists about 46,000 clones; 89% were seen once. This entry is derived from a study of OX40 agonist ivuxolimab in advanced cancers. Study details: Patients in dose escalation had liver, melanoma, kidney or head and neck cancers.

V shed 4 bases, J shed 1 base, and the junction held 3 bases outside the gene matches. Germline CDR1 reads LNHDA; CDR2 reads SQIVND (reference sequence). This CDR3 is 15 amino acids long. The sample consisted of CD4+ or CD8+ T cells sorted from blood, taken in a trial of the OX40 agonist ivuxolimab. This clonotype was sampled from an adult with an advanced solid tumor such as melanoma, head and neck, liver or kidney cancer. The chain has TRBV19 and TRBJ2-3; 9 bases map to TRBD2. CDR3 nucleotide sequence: TGTGCCAGTAGTAGACTAGCGGACCGCACAGATACGCAGTATTTT. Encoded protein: CASSRLADRTDTQYF.